This is a list of T cell receptor beta chains from one sample in a study of cytomegalovirus exposure and HLA in healthy donors. This table comes from immunoSEQ multiplex PCR, and its TCRdb copy is limited to in-frame clones, with some not included. The data show more than 85,000 clones, around 72% seen once. Sequencing was done on a sample of PBMCs. These receptors were obtained from a male donor in good health and CMV-seronegative. Each CDR3 is given with its conserved first and last residue. A D gene is named only where the DNA matches it firmly. Only part of the rows carry a size: once, few, many, or a class if the clone is expanded.

d_gene	v_gene	j_gene	abundance	len	CDR3aa	CDR3nt
.	TRBV2	TRBJ2-7	.	13	CASSENAEYEQYF	TGTGCCAGCAGTGAAAACGCAGAATACGAGCAGTACTTC
.	TRBV2	TRBJ2-5	.	14	CASSEQGGGETQYF	TGTGCCAGCAGTGAACAAGGAGGAGGGGAGACCCAGTACTTC
TRBD1	TRBV11-3	TRBJ1-4	.	16	CASSSLQGASNEKLFF	TGTGCCAGCAGCTCACTCCAGGGGGCGTCTAATGAAAAACTGTTTTTT
.	TRBV4-3	TRBJ1-4	.	16	CASSPSGNRANEKLFF	TGCGCCAGCAGCCCAAGTGGCAACAGAGCTAATGAAAAACTGTTTTTT
TRBD2	TRBV18	TRBJ2-7	once	14	CASSPPSGSYEQYF	TGTGCCAGCTCACCTCCTAGCGGCTCCTACGAGCAGTACTTC
.	TRBV11-3	TRBJ2-7	.	13	CASSPTQGVMQYF	TGTGCCAGCAGCCCGACTCAGGGTGTCATGCAGTACTTC
.	TRBV5-1	TRBJ2-5	.	15	CASSSGLGGQETQYF	TGCGCCAGCAGCTCGGGACTCGGAGGGCAAGAGACCCAGTACTTC
.	TRBV19	TRBJ1-5	.	13	CASSPGLNQPQHF	TGTGCCAGTAGCCCGGGTCTCAATCAGCCCCAGCATTTT
.	TRBV13	TRBJ2-7	.	15	CASSFEQGRAYEQYF	TGTGCCAGCAGCTTTGAACAGGGTAGGGCCTACGAGCAGTACTTC
TRBD2	TRBV7-9	TRBJ2-1	.	15	CSSSPQAGGFVEQFF	TGTTCCAGCAGCCCACAAGCGGGAGGTTTCGTTGAGCAGTTCTTC
TRBD2	TRBV4-1	TRBJ2-7	once	15	CASSFLAGESYEQYF	TGCGCCAGCAGCTTTCTAGCGGGAGAGTCCTACGAGCAGTACTTC
.	TRBV7-6	TRBJ2-7	.	14	CASSLAPGTYEQYF	TGTGCCAGCAGCTTAGCGCCGGGAACCTACGAGCAGTACTTC
.	TRBV29-1	TRBJ1-2	.	14	CSVATTALNYGYTF	TGCAGCGTTGCGACGACAGCGTTAAACTATGGCTACACCTTC
.	TRBV30	TRBJ1-3	.	16	CAWSALTFDLGNTIYF	TGTGCCTGGAGTGCCCTTACATTCGATCTTGGAAACACCATATATTTT
.	TRBV5-6	TRBJ1-2	.	15	CASSTGQSLIYGYTF	TGTGCCAGCAGCACTGGACAGTCCCTGATCTATGGCTACACCTTC
TRBD2	TRBV11-1	TRBJ2-1	.	15	CASSFTSGDYNEQFF	TGTGCCAGCAGCTTCACTAGCGGGGACTACAATGAGCAGTTCTTC